Listed below are T cell receptor beta chains from one sample, sequenced in a study of blood T cell repertoires in COVID-19. Repertoires were generated with immunoSEQ multiplex PCR, while TCRdb's copy carries only in-frame clones and drops some. Of 130,000 to 150,000 clones listed, 81% are singletons. The specimen sequenced was peripheral blood. Receptor source: a human donor with acute or convalescent COVID-19. The donor label of this sample is uncertain. The CDR3 runs from the conserved cysteine through the conserved F or W.

cdr3_aa j_call v_call
CASIVTGDENQPQHF TRBJ1-5 TRBV27
CASSQGAAYGYTF TRBJ1-2 TRBV3-1/TRBV3-2
CASSVGGVSYEQYF TRBJ2-7 TRBV9
CASSPSRAGANVLTF TRBJ2-6 TRBV18
CASSDLSGGNTEAFF TRBJ1-1 TRBV6-1
CASSIDWDKNTEAFF TRBJ1-1 TRBV19
CASSFDQGQPQHF TRBJ1-5 TRBV12-3/TRBV12-4
CASSPPPGRGNTIYF TRBJ1-3 TRBV7-9
CASSFWTPVINEQFF TRBJ2-1 TRBV5-4
CATSDPLTSEETQYF TRBJ2-5 TRBV24-1
CASSATGNEQFF TRBJ2-1 TRBV7-3
CSVEVGGSQPQHF TRBJ1-5 TRBV29-1
CASSSGQGAEQYF TRBJ2-7 TRBV7-9
CASGWGQENTEAFF TRBJ1-1 TRBV12-5
CAWSEQGAKGYTF TRBJ1-2 TRBV30
CAWSVDSSYNSPLHF TRBJ1-6 TRBV30
CASRAGQTNSPLHF TRBJ1-6 TRBV7-3
CASSPTGGKTEAFF TRBJ1-1 TRBV7-9
CASSKEALLSGNTIYF TRBJ1-3 TRBV21-1
CASSLNAVRTDTQYF TRBJ2-3 TRBV6-5
CASREAGGPADTQYF TRBJ2-3 TRBV4-1
CASRTGNTEAFF TRBJ1-1 TRBV10-2
CASSLRPGETQYF TRBJ2-5 TRBV18
CASSHRGQGAPNTEAFF TRBJ1-1 TRBV2
CASTPGGSGANVLTF TRBJ2-6 TRBV6-5
CAISERGGLAGRGETQYF TRBJ2-5 TRBV10-3
CASSLSWGEKLFF TRBJ1-4 TRBV7-2
CASSPYSGNYGYTF TRBJ1-2 TRBV6-5
CAWSRIADWAQYF TRBJ2-5 TRBV30
CASRLSGQGNTEAFF TRBJ1-1 TRBV19
CASRNRGRGEKLFF TRBJ1-4 TRBV2
CASTYIDRDGYTF TRBJ1-2 TRBV6-6
CASSPGTVPNYGYTF TRBJ1-2 TRBV19
CALTFSSTDTQYF TRBJ2-3 TRBV30
CASSLLMAPYFQETQYF TRBJ2-5 TRBV7-9
CASSPWDSTSEAFF TRBJ1-1 TRBV9